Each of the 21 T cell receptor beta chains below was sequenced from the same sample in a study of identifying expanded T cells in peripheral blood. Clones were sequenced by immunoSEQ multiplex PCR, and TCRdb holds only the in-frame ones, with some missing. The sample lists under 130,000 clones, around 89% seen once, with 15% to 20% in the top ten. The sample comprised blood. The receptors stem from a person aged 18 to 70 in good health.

In nucleotides, the CDR3 is TGTGCCAGTAGTATCGCCGGACAGGGTTCCTATGGCTACACCTTC. This translates into CASSIAGQGSYGYTF. The chain recombines TRBV19 with TRBJ1-2; 8 nucleotides agree with TRBD1. V shed 3 bases and J 4 bases; nucleotides not matched to a gene: 7. From germline, CDR1 is LNHDA and CDR2 SQIVND (reference sequence). CDR3 length equals 15 residues.

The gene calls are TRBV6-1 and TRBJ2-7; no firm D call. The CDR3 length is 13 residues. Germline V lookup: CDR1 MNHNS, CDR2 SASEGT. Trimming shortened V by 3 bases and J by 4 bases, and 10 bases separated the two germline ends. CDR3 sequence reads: CASSDLAGYEQYF. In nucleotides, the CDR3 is TGTGCCAGCAGTGATTTAGCCGGGTACGAGCAGTACTTC.

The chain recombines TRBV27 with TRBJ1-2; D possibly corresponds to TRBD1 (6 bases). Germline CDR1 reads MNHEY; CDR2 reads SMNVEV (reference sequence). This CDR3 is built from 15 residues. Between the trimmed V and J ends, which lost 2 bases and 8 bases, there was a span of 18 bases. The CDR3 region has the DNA TGTGCCAGCAGTTTAGGGATAACAGGGAAGGAGGGCTACACCTTC. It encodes CASSLGITGKEGYTF.

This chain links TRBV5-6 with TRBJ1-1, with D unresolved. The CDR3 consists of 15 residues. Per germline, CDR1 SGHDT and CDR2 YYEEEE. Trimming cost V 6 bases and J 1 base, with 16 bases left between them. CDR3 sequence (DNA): TGTGCCAGCATCCAAGTGGGCAGGACGAACACTGAAGCTTTCTTT. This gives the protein CASIQVGRTNTEAFF.

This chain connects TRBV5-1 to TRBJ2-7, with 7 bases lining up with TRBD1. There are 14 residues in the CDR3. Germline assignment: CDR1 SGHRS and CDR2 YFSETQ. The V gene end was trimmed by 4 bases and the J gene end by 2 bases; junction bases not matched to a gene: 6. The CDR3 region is CASSGTDRAYEQYF. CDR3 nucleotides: TGCGCCAGCAGCGGTACAGACAGGGCCTACGAGCAGTACTTC.

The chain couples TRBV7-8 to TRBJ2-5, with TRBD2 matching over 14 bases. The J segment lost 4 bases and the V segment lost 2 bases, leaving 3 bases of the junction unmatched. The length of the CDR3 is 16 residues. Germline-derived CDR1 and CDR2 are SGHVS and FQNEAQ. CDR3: CASSLRLAGGTETQYF. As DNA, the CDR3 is TGTGCCAGCAGCTTAAGACTAGCGGGGGGGACAGAGACCCAGTACTTC.

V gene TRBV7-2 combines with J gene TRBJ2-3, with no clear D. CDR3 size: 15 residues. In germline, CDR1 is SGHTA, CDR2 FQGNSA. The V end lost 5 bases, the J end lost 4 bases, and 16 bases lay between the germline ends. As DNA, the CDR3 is TGTGCCAGCAGCCCCCCCGGTAGCATCGCAGATACGCAGTATTTT. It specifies CASSPPGSIADTQYF. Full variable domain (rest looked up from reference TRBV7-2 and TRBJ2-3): GAGVSQSPSNKVTEKGKDVELRCDPISGHTALYWYRQSLGQGLEFLIYFQGNSAPDKSGLPSDRFSAERTGGSVSTLTIQRTQQEDSAVYLCASSPPGSIADTQYFGPGTRLTVL.

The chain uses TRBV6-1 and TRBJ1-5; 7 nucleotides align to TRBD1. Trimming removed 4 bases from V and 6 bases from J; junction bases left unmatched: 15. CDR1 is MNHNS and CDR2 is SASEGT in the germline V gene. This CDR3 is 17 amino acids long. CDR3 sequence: CASSGLFPRQGRQPQHF. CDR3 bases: TGTGCCAGCAGTGGCCTTTTCCCAAGACAGGGACGTCAGCCCCAGCATTTT.

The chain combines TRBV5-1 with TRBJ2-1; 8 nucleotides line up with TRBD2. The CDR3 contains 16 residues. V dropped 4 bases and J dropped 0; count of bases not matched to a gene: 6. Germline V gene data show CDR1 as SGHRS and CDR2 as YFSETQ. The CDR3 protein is CASSLSGVHSYNEQFF. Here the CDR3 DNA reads TGCGCCAGCAGCCTTAGCGGGGTCCACTCCTACAATGAGCAGTTCTTC. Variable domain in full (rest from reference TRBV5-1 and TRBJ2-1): KAGVTQTPRYLIKTRGQQVTLSCSPISGHRSVSWYQQTPGQGLQFLFEYFSETQRNKGNFPGRFSGRQFSNSRSEMNVSTLELGDSALYLCASSLSGVHSYNEQFFGPGTRLTVL.

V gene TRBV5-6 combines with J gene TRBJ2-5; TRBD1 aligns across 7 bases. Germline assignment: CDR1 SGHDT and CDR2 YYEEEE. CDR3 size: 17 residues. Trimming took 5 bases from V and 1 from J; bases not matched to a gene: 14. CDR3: CASRFRQGPVGQETQYF. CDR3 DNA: TGTGCCAGCAGGTTTCGACAGGGCCCCGTGGGCCAAGAGACCCAGTACTTC.

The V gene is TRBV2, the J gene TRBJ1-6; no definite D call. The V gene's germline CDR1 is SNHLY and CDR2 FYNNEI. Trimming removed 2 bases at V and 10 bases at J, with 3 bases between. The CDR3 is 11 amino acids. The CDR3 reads CASSEPSPLHF. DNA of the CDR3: TGTGCCAGCAGTGAACCGTCACCCCTCCACTTT.

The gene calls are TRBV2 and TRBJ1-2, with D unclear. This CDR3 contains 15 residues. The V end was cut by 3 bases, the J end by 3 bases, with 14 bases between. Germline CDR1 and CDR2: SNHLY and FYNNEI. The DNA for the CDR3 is TGTGCCAGCAGTGATCTTAGGGCAGCGGACTATGGCTACACCTTC. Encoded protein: CASSDLRAADYGYTF.

As DNA, the CDR3 is TGTGCCAGTAGTAGTATAAGGTCAAACCCGCTCTCTGGGGCCAACGTCCTGACTTTC. Protein: CASSSIRSNPLSGANVLTF. The V and J genes are TRBV19 and TRBJ2-6; D gene uncertain. Per germline, CDR1 LNHDA and CDR2 SQIVND (reference sequence). The CDR3 contains 19 residues. Trimming took off 4 bases at V and 0 bases at J, with 19 bases between the two ends.

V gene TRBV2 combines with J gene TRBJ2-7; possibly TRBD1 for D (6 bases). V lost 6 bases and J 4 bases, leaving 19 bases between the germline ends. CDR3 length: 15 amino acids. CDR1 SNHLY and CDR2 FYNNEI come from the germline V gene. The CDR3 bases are TGTGCCAGCAGCGGAAGTCGTCAGGGGACATACGAGCAGTACTTC. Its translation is CASSGSRQGTYEQYF.

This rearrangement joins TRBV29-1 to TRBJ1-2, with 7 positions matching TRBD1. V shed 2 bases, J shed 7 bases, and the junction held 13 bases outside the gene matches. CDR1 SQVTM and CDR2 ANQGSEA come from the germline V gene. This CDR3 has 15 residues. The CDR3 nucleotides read TGCAGCGTTGAATTAGATCTGGCAGGGGGTGGTGGCTACACCTTC. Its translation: CSVELDLAGGGGYTF.

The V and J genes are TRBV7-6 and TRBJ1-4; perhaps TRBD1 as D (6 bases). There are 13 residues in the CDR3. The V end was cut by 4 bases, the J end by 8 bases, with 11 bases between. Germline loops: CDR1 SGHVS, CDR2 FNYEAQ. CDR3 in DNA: TGTGCCAGCAGCTCAGGGGCTGGGGAAAAACTGTTTTTT. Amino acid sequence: CASSSGAGEKLFF.

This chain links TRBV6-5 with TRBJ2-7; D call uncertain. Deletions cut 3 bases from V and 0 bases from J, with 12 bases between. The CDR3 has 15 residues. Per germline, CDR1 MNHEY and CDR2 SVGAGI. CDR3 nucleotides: TGTGCCAGCAGTTATACCTCGGACGGCTCCTACGAGCAGTACTTC. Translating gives CASSYTSDGSYEQYF.

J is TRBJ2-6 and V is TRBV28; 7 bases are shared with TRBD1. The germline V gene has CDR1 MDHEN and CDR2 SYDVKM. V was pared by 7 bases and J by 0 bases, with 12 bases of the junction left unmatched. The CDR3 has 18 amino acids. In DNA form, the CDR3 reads TGTGCCAGCACCACCCCGCGGCCAGGGGGCTCTGGGGCCAACGTCCTGACTTTC. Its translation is CASTTPRPGGSGANVLTF.

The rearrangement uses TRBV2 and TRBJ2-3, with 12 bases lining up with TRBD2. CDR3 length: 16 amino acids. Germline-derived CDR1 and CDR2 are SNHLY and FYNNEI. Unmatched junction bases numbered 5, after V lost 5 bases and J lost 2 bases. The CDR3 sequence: CASSRTSGAPTDTQYF. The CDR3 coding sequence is TGTGCCAGCAGTCGGACTAGCGGGGCGCCCACAGATACGCAGTATTTT.

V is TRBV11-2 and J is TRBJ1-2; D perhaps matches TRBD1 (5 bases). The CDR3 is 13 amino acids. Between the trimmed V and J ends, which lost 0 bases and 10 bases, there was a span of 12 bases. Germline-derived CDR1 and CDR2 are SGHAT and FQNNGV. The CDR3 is CASSLEQGSDYTF. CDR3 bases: TGTGCCAGCAGCTTAGAGCAGGGAAGCGACTACACCTTC.

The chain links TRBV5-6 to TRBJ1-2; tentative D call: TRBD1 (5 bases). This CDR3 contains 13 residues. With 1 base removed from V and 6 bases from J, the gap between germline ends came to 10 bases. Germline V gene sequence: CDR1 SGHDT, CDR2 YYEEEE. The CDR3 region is CASSLPGQDGYTF. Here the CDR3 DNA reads TGTGCCAGCAGCTTGCCAGGGCAGGATGGCTACACCTTC.